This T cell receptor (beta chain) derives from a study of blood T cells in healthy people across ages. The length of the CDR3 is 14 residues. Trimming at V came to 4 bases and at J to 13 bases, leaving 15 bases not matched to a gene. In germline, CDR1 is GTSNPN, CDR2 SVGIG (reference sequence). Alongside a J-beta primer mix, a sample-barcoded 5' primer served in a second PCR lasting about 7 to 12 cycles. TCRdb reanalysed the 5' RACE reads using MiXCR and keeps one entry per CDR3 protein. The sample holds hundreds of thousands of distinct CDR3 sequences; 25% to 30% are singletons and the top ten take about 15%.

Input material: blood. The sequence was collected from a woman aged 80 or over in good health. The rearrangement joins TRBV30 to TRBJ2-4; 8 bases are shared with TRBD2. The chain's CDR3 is CAWNSLRGDDEQYF. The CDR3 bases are TGTGCCTGGAATAGTCTGCGGGGGGACGATGAGCAGTACTTC.